This entry concerns a single T cell receptor (beta chain). This entry belongs to a study of blood T cell repertoires in COVID-19. TCRdb keeps only in-frame clones here, not all; method: immunoSEQ multiplex PCR. In the table there are around 300,000 clones, about 93% of which are singletons. Germline V gives CDR1 MGHRA, CDR2 YSYEKL. This CDR3 region has 19 residues. With V trimmed by 4 bases and J by 2 bases, 10 bases remained unmatched. The sample taken for sequencing was peripheral blood. The chain carries TRBV4-1 and TRBJ2-1; TRBD2 matches at 14 bases. The clonotype originates from a woman in her twenties or thirties with COVID-19, enrolled during active disease. As DNA, the CDR3 is TGCGCCAGCAGCCGAACCGGGACTAGCGGGAGTCTCGCCTACAATGAGCAGTTCTTC. Amino acid sequence: CASSRTGTSGSLAYNEQFF.